This TCR beta chain comes out of a study of prognosis after radiotherapy for stage I lung cancer. The wider study: April 2018 to early 2019 saw enrollment of stage I non-small cell lung cancer patients. Patients (more than twelve men, several women) were aged about 50 to 84, median about 77 years.

In its sample, this clonotype ranks as medium-sized (0.01 to 0.1%). Two-round multiplex PCR, the amplification method, yielded TCR beta CDR3 from genomic DNA. Primers were specific to each TRBV and TRBJ gene in first-round PCR. TCRdb passed the multiplex PCR reads through MiXCR, listing each CDR3 protein once. Among more than 15,000 distinct CDR3 sequences, approximately 40% were seen once, and the ten largest hold almost 40%. V dropped 2 bases and J dropped 5 bases, with 9 bases sitting between them. The germline V gene encodes CDR1 MNHEY and CDR2 SVGAGI. The CDR3 contains 13 residues. Every patient was node-negative on CT and PET/CT and lacked prior chemotherapy, radiotherapy or other malignancies. At each of two time points, approximately 6.1 milliliters of venous blood were taken.

The sequence was obtained from a donor over 45 with non-small cell lung cancer. The chain employs TRBV6-5 and TRBJ1-1, with no clear D. This specimen consisted of PBMCs, obtained before or after stereotactic body radiation therapy (not recorded which). CDR3 sequence (DNA): TGTGCCAGCAGTTACACAGCGGGAACTGAAGCTTTCTTT. Translated: CASSYTAGTEAFF.